A selection of T cell receptor beta chains follows, all from one sample in a study of shared clonotypes between healthy human individuals. Assay used: immunoSEQ multiplex PCR; TCRdb lists only in-frame clones, some missing. This sample yields millions of clones, of which more than 90% are seen a single time; over 0.12% belongs to the top ten. Material for sequencing was naive CD4+ T cells sorted from blood. The receptors here all came from a young man in good health. The conserved cysteine and the conserved F or W are not part of the CDR3 here. Fields, in order: V gene, J gene, CDR3 protein.

v_call: TRBV9
j_call: TRBJ1-4
cdr3_aa: ASSVGSATNEKLF

v_call: TRBV9
j_call: TRBJ2-1
cdr3_aa: ASSVWTRDNEQF

v_call: TRBV7-6
j_call: TRBJ2-2
cdr3_aa: ASSLPIAGVNTGELF

v_call: TRBV5-1
j_call: TRBJ2-7
cdr3_aa: ASSFAGIYEQY

v_call: TRBV7-9
j_call: TRBJ1-2
cdr3_aa: ASSLKPGGYT

v_call: TRBV2
j_call: TRBJ1-3
cdr3_aa: ASSADQTGGNTIY

v_call: TRBV19
j_call: TRBJ2-3
cdr3_aa: ASPETGPLTDTQY

v_call: TRBV5-1
j_call: TRBJ2-5
cdr3_aa: ASSLEGDSSPRGQY

v_call: TRBV7-2
j_call: TRBJ2-3
cdr3_aa: ASKSGWGLTTDTQY

v_call: TRBV30
j_call: TRBJ2-1
cdr3_aa: AWSGTWGTGNEQF

v_call: TRBV7-2
j_call: TRBJ1-2
cdr3_aa: ASSPSLWGFNYGYT

v_call: TRBV10-3
j_call: TRBJ1-2
cdr3_aa: AISELYGYT

v_call: TRBV7-2
j_call: TRBJ1-2
cdr3_aa: ASSYYNSGYT

v_call: TRBV11-3
j_call: TRBJ2-5
cdr3_aa: ASSQDRQETQY

v_call: TRBV30
j_call: TRBJ1-6
cdr3_aa: AWSRDRTSSYNSPLH

v_call: TRBV18
j_call: TRBJ2-7
cdr3_aa: ASSPTGVRSYEQY

v_call: TRBV7-2
j_call: TRBJ2-5
cdr3_aa: ASSFAGLAEETQY

v_call: TRBV5-4
j_call: TRBJ2-7
cdr3_aa: ASSLLAGGSYEQY

v_call: TRBV4-1
j_call: TRBJ2-3
cdr3_aa: ASSQETDTQY

v_call: TRBV6-1
j_call: TRBJ2-3
cdr3_aa: ASTEGGLGTDTQY

v_call: TRBV5-1
j_call: TRBJ2-5
cdr3_aa: ASSLGAGLQETQY

v_call: TRBV21-1
j_call: TRBJ2-7
cdr3_aa: ASSKARISGRACAYEQY

v_call: TRBV29-1
j_call: TRBJ2-7
cdr3_aa: SVFDISYEQY

v_call: TRBV5-1
j_call: TRBJ2-1
cdr3_aa: ASRGGSSNNEQF

v_call: TRBV7-9
j_call: TRBJ2-6
cdr3_aa: ASSFVAGLGPSGANVLT

v_call: TRBV18
j_call: TRBJ2-1
cdr3_aa: ASSPPGLAGGQGEQF

v_call: TRBV10-3
j_call: TRBJ2-3
cdr3_aa: AISDVLAAKDTQY

v_call: TRBV5-4
j_call: TRBJ1-6
cdr3_aa: ASSVGSGLNSPLH

v_call: TRBV2
j_call: TRBJ1-2
cdr3_aa: ASSPRLQGDRT

v_call: TRBV5-1
j_call: TRBJ2-5
cdr3_aa: ASSLFGGGAGIETQY

v_call: TRBV5-5
j_call: TRBJ1-4
cdr3_aa: ASSLGSSNEKLF

v_call: TRBV19
j_call: TRBJ2-2
cdr3_aa: ASRMTGAPKNTGELF

v_call: TRBV28
j_call: TRBJ2-5
cdr3_aa: ASSQMTGGKETQY

v_call: TRBV4-1
j_call: TRBJ1-4
cdr3_aa: ASSRTGATNEKLF

v_call: TRBV7-2
j_call: TRBJ2-1
cdr3_aa: ASSFGRYNEQF

v_call: TRBV28
j_call: TRBJ2-7
cdr3_aa: ASGDRGLSYEQY

v_call: TRBV11-2
j_call: TRBJ2-3
cdr3_aa: ASSPTGSRTDTQY

v_call: TRBV2
j_call: TRBJ1-2
cdr3_aa: ASNLLEGYT

v_call: TRBV7-2
j_call: TRBJ2-7
cdr3_aa: ASSLGGLGYEQY

v_call: TRBV12-5
j_call: TRBJ2-1
cdr3_aa: ASGLVLGTSGSSYNEQF

v_call: TRBV12-5
j_call: TRBJ2-7
cdr3_aa: ASGLVLGTETYEQY

v_call: TRBV7-2
j_call: TRBJ1-2
cdr3_aa: ASSSWTGEYGNGYT

v_call: TRBV11-2
j_call: TRBJ2-6
cdr3_aa: ASSFGTGTGYTGANVLT

v_call: TRBV5-1
j_call: TRBJ2-1
cdr3_aa: ASSLEGDSYNEQF

v_call: TRBV29-1
j_call: TRBJ1-4
cdr3_aa: SVLRRDRKFGTNEKLF

v_call: TRBV5-1
j_call: TRBJ2-1
cdr3_aa: ASSFRIQGVDEQF

v_call: TRBV5-1
j_call: TRBJ1-6
cdr3_aa: ASSLGRGRADNSPLH

v_call: TRBV4-1
j_call: TRBJ1-1
cdr3_aa: ASSQGSLLTGDTEAF

v_call: TRBV6-6
j_call: TRBJ1-5
cdr3_aa: ASSTGDHQPQH

v_call: TRBV6-6
j_call: TRBJ2-3
cdr3_aa: ASSRTSGATDTQY

v_call: TRBV11-1
j_call: TRBJ1-2
cdr3_aa: ASSSGQGKTNYGYT

v_call: TRBV28
j_call: -
cdr3_aa: ASSLGGTWPYEQY

v_call: TRBV5-1
j_call: TRBJ2-7
cdr3_aa: ASSLAGSDFYEQY

v_call: TRBV10-2
j_call: TRBJ1-1
cdr3_aa: ATLTDLMNTEAF

v_call: TRBV18
j_call: TRBJ2-1
cdr3_aa: ASSPLAGGNNEQF